The 18 T cell receptor beta chains reported below all come from one sample, sequenced in a study of blood T cell repertoires in COVID-19. Produced via immunoSEQ multiplex PCR; TCRdb's table is partial and in-frame only. This sample has some 250,000 clones, with around 86% found just once. Sample: PBMCs or T cells enriched from blood (not recorded which). These receptors were obtained from a man aged 18 to 35 who had recovered from COVID-19.

V gene TRBV27 combines with J gene TRBJ2-1; 8 bases fit TRBD1. J was trimmed by 2 bases and V by 5 bases; bases with no gene match: 2. From germline, CDR1 is MNHEY and CDR2 SMNVEV (reference sequence). This CDR3 region has 14 residues. The CDR3 loop is CASSLRGPYNEQFF. The CDR3 coding sequence is TGTGCCAGCAGTCTCAGGGGGCCCTACAATGAGCAGTTCTTC.

V and J are TRBV7-2 and TRBJ1-5, with D unresolved. Deletions cut 1 base from V and 0 bases from J, with 16 bases between. Per germline, CDR1 SGHTA and CDR2 FQGNSA. This CDR3 is built from 18 residues. The CDR3 loop reads CASSLGHSFAFSNQPQHF. The CDR3 nucleotides are TGTGCCAGCAGCTTAGGACATAGTTTTGCCTTTAGCAATCAGCCCCAGCATTTT.

The chain combines TRBV18 with TRBJ2-3; 9 bases align to TRBD1. Germline CDR1 reads KGHSH; CDR2 reads LQKENI. The ends lost 4 bases at V and 14 bases at J; junction bases unmatched: 7. The length of the CDR3 is 12 residues. CDR3: CASSQMDRGTYF. The DNA of the CDR3 is TGTGCCAGCTCACAGATGGACAGGGGAACGTATTTT.

This clone was detected a few times. The chain combines TRBV11-3 with TRBJ2-7, with 11 bases that match TRBD1. This CDR3 region has 14 residues. Germline CDR1 SGHNT, CDR2 YENEEA. V shed 5 bases, J shed 3 bases, and the junction held 3 bases outside the gene matches. The CDR3: CASSPGTGGYEQYF. CDR3 nucleotide sequence: TGTGCCAGCAGCCCCGGGACAGGGGGCTACGAGCAGTACTTC.

The chain joins TRBV7-9 to TRBJ1-2; 10 positions match TRBD1. V was clipped by 0 bases and J by 4 bases; unmatched bases: 11. Germline CDR1 and CDR2: SEHNR and FQNEAQ (reference sequence). The CDR3 runs 18 residues. The CDR3 protein is CASSLAPGQGRRSYGYTF. CDR3 nucleotides: TGTGCCAGCAGCTTAGCTCCGGGACAGGGGAGGAGAAGCTATGGCTACACCTTC.

This chain links TRBV5-1 with TRBJ2-1; TRBD2 agrees at 13 bases. Germline CDR1 is SGHRS and CDR2 is YFSETQ. This CDR3 contains 16 residues. The J segment lost 10 bases and the V segment lost 1 base, leaving 8 bases of the junction unmatched. The CDR3: CASSLRLAGGREEQFF. CDR3 DNA sequence: TGCGCCAGCAGCTTGCGACTAGCGGGAGGACGAGAGGAGCAGTTCTTC.

The table lists this clone with a few counts. This rearrangement joins TRBV19 to TRBJ1-5; D may be TRBD1 (6 bases). Germline V gene sequence: CDR1 LNHDA, CDR2 SQIVND (reference sequence). The V and J ends lost 5 bases and 4 bases respectively, with 24 bases between them. This CDR3 is 18 amino acids long. The DNA of the CDR3 is TGTGCCAGTAGTCTCTCCCCGGGACAATCCTTGGGAAATCAGCCCCAGCATTTT. Its protein product is CASSLSPGQSLGNQPQHF.

The V call is TRBV18, the J call TRBJ2-5; 10 nucleotides match TRBD2. The junction had 10 bases not matched to a gene; V was cut back by 6 bases and J by 3 bases. The CDR3 is 16 amino acids. Looked up from germline, CDR1 is KGHSH and CDR2 is LQKENI. The CDR3 region has the DNA TGTGCCAGCTCTCCAGGACTGCTAGCGGGGGAAGAGACCCAGTACTTC. This translates into CASSPGLLAGEETQYF.

The chain joins TRBV4-2 to TRBJ1-5, with D perhaps matching TRBD1 (5 bases). V gave up 0 bases and J gave up 0 bases, with 9 bases separating them. CDR3 length equals 16 residues. The germline V gene encodes CDR1 LGHNA and CDR2 YNFKEQ. The CDR3 spells CASSQDQGYSNQPQHF. The CDR3 DNA sequence: TGTGCCAGCAGCCAAGATCAGGGATATAGCAATCAGCCCCAGCATTTT.

The chain uses TRBV2 and TRBJ2-5, with D possibly being TRBD2 (6 bases). Trimming shortened V by 8 bases and J by 5 bases, and 24 bases separated the two germline ends. The CDR3 is made up of 16 amino acids. Per germline, CDR1 SNHLY and CDR2 FYNNEI. CDR3 loop: CASPPPGRGGEETQYF. In DNA, the CDR3 is TGTGCCAGCCCCCCCCCGGGGCGGGGAGGAGAGGAGACCCAGTACTTC. Drawing the rest from reference TRBV2 and TRBJ2-5, the complete variable domain is EPEVTQTPSHQVTQMGQEVILRCVPISNHLYFYWYRQILGQKVEFLVSFYNNEISEKSEIFDDQFSVERPDGSNFTLKIRSTKLEDSAMYFCASPPPGRGGEETQYFGPGTRLLVL.

V is TRBV27 and J is TRBJ2-3; possible D gene TRBD2, 5 bases. V lost 5 bases to trimming and J lost 2 bases, with 14 bases between them. CDR3 length equals 15 residues. Germline V CDR1 and CDR2: MNHEY, SMNVEV (reference sequence). CDR3 amino acids: CASSRDYIYTDTQYF. The CDR3 coding sequence is TGTGCCAGCAGTCGAGACTACATTTACACAGATACGCAGTATTTT.

This sequence joins TRBV4-1 and TRBJ2-7; TRBD2 matches at 8 bases. The CDR3 loop spans 14 amino acids. Trimming at V came to 5 bases and at J to 2 bases, leaving 5 bases not matched to a gene. Per the germline V gene, CDR1 is MGHRA and CDR2 is YSYEKL. CDR3: CASSYTSGTYEQYF. Written as DNA, the CDR3 is TGCGCCAGCAGCTATACTAGCGGAACCTACGAGCAGTACTTC.

The gene calls are TRBV7-6 and TRBJ2-5; D is possibly TRBD1 (7 bases). The length of the CDR3 is 12 residues. The germline V gene encodes CDR1 SGHVS and CDR2 FNYEAQ. V was pared by 4 bases and J by 5 bases, with 8 bases between. CDR3 protein: CASSSGGETQYF. DNA for the CDR3: TGTGCCAGCAGCTCAGGGGGGGAGACCCAGTACTTC.

V usage is TRBV6-5 and J usage is TRBJ1-1, with D maybe TRBD1 (5 bases). V lost 5 bases to trimming and J lost 5 bases, with 18 bases between them. The germline V gene encodes CDR1 MNHEY and CDR2 SVGAGI. The length of the CDR3 is 15 residues. The CDR3 DNA sequence: TGTGCCAGCAGTCTTAGACCAGGGCGGGGTACTGAAGCTTTCTTT. Amino acid sequence: CASSLRPGRGTEAFF.

This chain connects TRBV18 to TRBJ1-4; D remains unclear. CDR1 and CDR2 (germline): KGHSH, LQKENI. V was trimmed by 3 bases and J by 0 bases, leaving 8 bases between them. This CDR3 contains 15 residues. In DNA, the CDR3 is TGTGCCAGCTCACCGACTTACGCAACTAATGAAAAACTGTTTTTT. It yields the protein CASSPTYATNEKLFF.

This clone occurred once. The V gene is TRBV12-3 or TRBV12-4, the J gene TRBJ2-7; D is possibly TRBD1 (5 bases). V lost 3 bases and J 2 bases, leaving 8 bases between the germline ends. This CDR3 is 13 amino acids long. As DNA, the CDR3 is TGTGCCAGCAGTTTCAGGGTAACCTACGAGCAGTACTTC. Translated: CASSFRVTYEQYF.

The V and J genes are TRBV11-2 and TRBJ1-3; tentatively, D is TRBD1 (5 bases). CDR3 length: 17 residues. Germline assignment: CDR1 SGHAT and CDR2 FQNNGV. The V and J ends lost 1 base and 0 bases respectively, with 13 bases between them. The CDR3 DNA reads as TGTGCCAGCAGCTTAGGGGGCACAGTCTCCTCTGGAAACACCATATATTTT. Translation: CASSLGGTVSSGNTIYF.

The gene calls are TRBV6-5 and TRBJ2-1; 7 nucleotides match TRBD1. Losses at the gene ends were 7 bases for V and 6 bases for J; bases not matched to a gene: 3. There are 12 residues in the CDR3. The germline V gene encodes CDR1 MNHEY and CDR2 SVGAGI. The CDR3 is CASTGQLNEQFF. In nucleotides, the CDR3 is TGTGCCAGCACGGGACAGCTCAATGAGCAGTTCTTC.